The 28 T cell receptor beta chains below were found in one sample sequenced in a study of OX40 agonist ivuxolimab in advanced cancers. The data were produced by immunoSEQ multiplex PCR, yet TCRdb's version contains in-frame clones alone and is incomplete. The repertoire holds 35,000 to 55,000 clones, with roughly 80% as singletons. Sequenced here: CD4+ or CD8+ T cells sorted from blood, sampled in a trial of the OX40 agonist ivuxolimab. The receptors originated from an adult with an advanced solid tumor such as melanoma, head and neck, liver or kidney cancer.

This chain uses TRBV27 with TRBJ2-7, with TRBD1 matching 8 bases. J was trimmed by 5 bases and V by 5 bases; bases with no gene match: 2. Per germline, CDR1 MNHEY and CDR2 SMNVEV (reference sequence). This CDR3 region has 12 residues. CDR3: CASSLTGDEQYF. CDR3 DNA: TGTGCCAGCAGTCTGACAGGGGACGAGCAGTACTTC.

The gene calls are TRBV7-2 and TRBJ2-5; 13 bases are shared with TRBD2. The CDR3 covers 16 residues. CDR1 is SGHTA, CDR2 FQGNSA, per germline. V lost 4 bases, J lost 5 bases, and 7 bases stayed unmatched. The CDR3, as DNA: TGTGCCAGCAGCTCCTGGACTAGCGGGAGTGGCGAGACCCAGTACTTC. Translating gives CASSSWTSGSGETQYF.

The DNA for the CDR3 is TGTGCCAGTACCCTTAGCGGCAACTATGGCTACACCTTC. Translated: CASTLSGNYGYTF. The V and J genes are TRBV19 and TRBJ1-2; no firm D call. This CDR3 spans 13 amino acids. Germline V CDR1 and CDR2: LNHDA, SQIVND (reference sequence). The V end lost 7 bases, the J end lost 2 bases, and 11 bases lay between the germline ends.

The genes are TRBV9 and TRBJ2-3, with D possibly TRBD2 on 6 matching bases. CDR3 length equals 18 residues. Germline CDR1 SGDLS, CDR2 YYNGEE. Trimming shortened V by 5 bases and J by 5 bases, and 27 bases separated the two germline ends. The CDR3 DNA sequence: TGTGCCAGCAGACCGGTCTGGGGTTGGCGGAGGGCCGAAGATACGCAGTATTTT. It codes for CASRPVWGWRRAEDTQYF.

Comments on this clone: This specimen includes other DNA sequences encoding the same CDR3. The V call is TRBV18, the J call TRBJ2-2; TRBD1 is a possible D gene (5 bases). V dropped 4 bases and J dropped 3 bases, with 12 bases sitting between them. This CDR3 is built from 15 residues. Germline-derived CDR1 and CDR2 are KGHSH and LQKENI. The CDR3 nucleotides read TGTGCCAGCTCACTTACCTGGGGCTACACCGGGGAGCTGTTTTTT. It is translated as CASSLTWGYTGELFF.

This rearrangement joins TRBV5-1 to TRBJ1-3; TRBD1 is a possible D gene (6 bases). Germline V gene lookup returns CDR1 SGHRS and CDR2 YFSETQ. There are 15 residues in the CDR3. V shed 4 bases and J shed 1 base, with 12 bases lying between them. Here the CDR3 DNA reads TGCGCCAGCAGCCCCACAGGGAGGTCTGGAAACACCATATATTTT. It is translated as CASSPTGRSGNTIYF.

V is TRBV5-1 and J is TRBJ2-3; D unresolved. The germline gives CDR1 SGHRS, CDR2 YFSETQ. The length of the CDR3 is 14 residues. V was trimmed by 0 bases and J by 7 bases, leaving 12 bases between them. CDR3 sequence: CASSLGQAQNTQYF. The CDR3 DNA is TGCGCCAGCAGCTTGGGCCAGGCACAGAATACGCAGTATTTT.

The chain has TRBV25-1 and TRBJ2-7; TRBD2 might be the D (6 bases). Germline V CDR1 and CDR2: MGHDK, SYGVNS. This CDR3 spans 14 amino acids. V was shortened by 3 bases and J by 2 bases, with 11 bases between the two germline ends. The CDR3 DNA reads as TGTGCCAGCAGTGATCAGGGAGGCCCCTACGAGCAGTACTTC. Amino acid sequence: CASSDQGGPYEQYF.

This clone was seen once. The rearrangement links TRBV7-2 to TRBJ2-1; 8 nucleotides agree with TRBD1. The CDR3 length is 14 residues. Per the germline V gene, CDR1 is SGHTA and CDR2 is FQGNSA. The V segment lost 5 bases and the J segment 3 bases; nucleotides outside the gene matches: 3. In nucleotides, the CDR3 is TGTGCCAGCAGCGCCGGGACAGGCTACAATGAGCAGTTCTTC. Translated: CASSAGTGYNEQFF.

The chain links TRBV4-1 to TRBJ2-1; TRBD1 agrees at 9 bases. After removal of 1 base from V and 4 bases from J, the junction contained 5 bases not matched to a gene. From germline, CDR1 is MGHRA and CDR2 YSYEKL. The length of the CDR3 is 16 residues. The CDR3 is CASSQGWDRAYNEQFF. The CDR3 DNA sequence: TGCGCCAGCAGCCAAGGTTGGGACAGGGCTTACAATGAGCAGTTCTTC.

The table lists this clone with a count of one. The gene calls are TRBV6-5 and TRBJ2-3; 7 bases are shared with TRBD2. The CDR3 is 14 residues long. Losses at the gene ends were 7 bases for V and 4 bases for J; bases not matched to a gene: 8. Germline lookup yields CDR1 MNHEY and CDR2 SVGAGI. The CDR3 here is CASTSGGYSDTQYF. CDR3 sequence (DNA): TGTGCCAGCACCTCCGGGGGGTATTCAGATACGCAGTATTTT.

This chain links TRBV20-1 with TRBJ2-7; D is ambiguous. The V gene's germline CDR1 is DFQATT and CDR2 SNEGSKA (reference sequence). The CDR3 consists of 10 residues. V was pared by 4 bases and J by 6 bases, with 7 bases between. The CDR3 DNA follows: TGCAGTGCTACTTACGGCGAGCAGTACTTC. This codes for CSATYGEQYF.

This chain joins TRBV7-9 and TRBJ2-7; 8 bases are shared with TRBD2. J was trimmed by 2 bases and V by 1 base; bases with no gene match: 4. Germline values: CDR1 SEHNR, CDR2 FQNEAQ (reference sequence). The CDR3 is made up of 15 amino acids. The CDR3 sequence: CASSLGGSGTYEQYF. CDR3 bases: TGTGCCAGCAGCTTAGGGGGTAGCGGGACCTACGAGCAGTACTTC.

The chain joins TRBV19 to TRBJ2-2; D may be TRBD1 or TRBD2 (5 bases each). The germline V and J ends were trimmed by 9 bases and 2 bases, with 16 bases remaining between them. The germline V gene has CDR1 LNHDA and CDR2 SQIVND (reference sequence). The CDR3 sequence is 15 residues long. CDR3 sequence reads: CASKGGTANTGELFF. CDR3 sequence (DNA): TGTGCCAGCAAGGGTGGGACCGCTAACACCGGGGAGCTGTTTTTT.

The rearrangement links TRBV14 to TRBJ1-1; no firm D call. CDR1 is SGHDN, CDR2 FVKESK, per germline. Trimming took off 4 bases at V and 9 bases at J, with 12 bases between the two ends. This CDR3 comprises 12 residues. CDR3 region: CASSPGPPKAFF. CDR3 in DNA: TGTGCCAGCAGCCCGGGCCCACCTAAAGCTTTCTTT.

The table lists this clone with a few counts. This chain uses TRBV28 with TRBJ2-5; the D is unclear. The CDR3 covers 15 residues. Germline V gene lookup returns CDR1 MDHEN and CDR2 SYDVKM. Trimming pared 3 bases from V and 2 bases from J, leaving 13 bases between. The chain's CDR3 is CASSFARKKQETQYF. DNA for the CDR3: TGTGCCAGCAGTTTCGCACGTAAAAAACAAGAGACCCAGTACTTC.

The genes are TRBV10-2 and TRBJ1-1; D ambiguous. Germline CDR1 reads WSHSY; CDR2 reads SAAADI. The CDR3 contains 15 residues. V was pared by 2 bases and J by 4 bases, with 14 bases between. The CDR3 sequence is CASSETPGRFTEAFF. The CDR3 DNA follows: TGCGCCAGCAGTGAGACCCCCGGGAGGTTCACTGAAGCTTTCTTT.

The chain joins TRBV9 to TRBJ1-4; D ambiguous. The CDR3 covers 15 residues. Deletions cut 2 bases from V and 3 bases from J, with 11 bases between. Germline V gene sequence: CDR1 SGDLS, CDR2 YYNGEE. CDR3 DNA: TGTGCCAGCAGCGTGGGGAACGGACCTAATGAAAAACTGTTTTTT. It yields the protein CASSVGNGPNEKLFF.

V usage is TRBV5-1 and J usage is TRBJ2-1; D is undetermined. Germline CDR1 is SGHRS and CDR2 is YFSETQ. The length of the CDR3 is 14 residues. Trimming shortened V by 2 bases and J by 3 bases, and 9 bases separated the two germline ends. CDR3 loop: CASSFSRVYNEQFF. The CDR3, as DNA: TGCGCCAGCAGCTTCTCCCGGGTCTACAATGAGCAGTTCTTC.

The chain combines TRBV28 with TRBJ2-1, with D tentatively TRBD2 (5 bases). CDR3 length: 13 amino acids. V shed 6 bases and J shed 11 bases, with 17 bases lying between them. In germline, CDR1 is MDHEN, CDR2 SYDVKM. The CDR3 sequence: CASRTFAGVKQFF. Written as DNA, the CDR3 is TGTGCCAGCAGAACTTTCGCCGGGGTAAAGCAGTTCTTC.

V gene TRBV7-9 combines with J gene TRBJ2-7; D unclear. The CDR3 consists of 11 residues. V shed 1 base and J shed 6 bases, with 4 bases lying between them. Germline values: CDR1 SEHNR, CDR2 FQNEAQ (reference sequence). The CDR3 sequence is CASSLESEQYF. The CDR3 DNA reads as TGTGCCAGCAGCTTAGAAAGCGAGCAGTACTTC.

V gene TRBV4-3 combines with J gene TRBJ2-1; D possibly matches TRBD1 or TRBD2 (5 bases each). The CDR3 is 16 residues long. From germline, CDR1 is LGHNA and CDR2 YSLEER. V was pared by 1 base and J by 5 bases, with 15 bases between. The CDR3 protein is CASSQAPGRQNNEQFF. CDR3 DNA sequence: TGCGCCAGCAGCCAAGCTCCGGGACGGCAGAACAATGAGCAGTTCTTC.

The CDR3, as DNA: TGTGCCAGCAACCAGGGACTGACCTACGAGCAGTACTTC. Its translation is CASNQGLTYEQYF. The chain couples TRBV6-5 to TRBJ2-7; a weak D match, TRBD2 (6 bases). CDR1 and CDR2 (germline): MNHEY, SVGAGI. The CDR3 spans 13 residues. V dropped 7 bases and J dropped 2 bases, with 12 bases sitting between them.

The V and J genes are TRBV7-2 and TRBJ2-5, with 8 positions matching TRBD1. This CDR3 has 15 amino acids. The trim removed 7 bases at V and 4 bases at J, leaving 11 bases unmatched. CDR1 is SGHTA, CDR2 FQGNSA, per germline. Written as DNA, the CDR3 is TGTGCCAGCACCCCTCAGCAGGGGGCTAGAGAGACCCAGTACTTC. As protein: CASTPQQGARETQYF.

This rearrangement joins TRBV28 to TRBJ2-5; 7 nucleotides agree with TRBD2. Trimming cost V 2 bases and J 4 bases; bases outside gene matches: 7. Germline CDR1 reads MDHEN; CDR2 reads SYDVKM. This CDR3 region has 15 residues. CDR3 DNA: TGTGCCAGCAGTTTAAGGGCGGGAGTAGGAGAGACCCAGTACTTC. Its translation: CASSLRAGVGETQYF.

V usage is TRBV28 and J usage is TRBJ1-2, with 7 bases fitting TRBD1. The CDR3 extends over 15 amino acids. CDR1 is MDHEN and CDR2 is SYDVKM in the germline V gene. V lost 3 bases to trimming and J lost 5 bases; unmatched junction nucleotides: 9. The CDR3 sequence: CASSFPTGTGYGYTF. In DNA, the CDR3 is TGTGCCAGCAGTTTCCCGACAGGGACGGGATATGGCTACACCTTC.

J is TRBJ2-2 and V is TRBV6-5, with D unclear. The CDR3 is made up of 14 amino acids. Per the germline V gene, CDR1 is MNHEY and CDR2 is SVGAGI. V lost 8 bases and J lost 0, with 10 bases in between. CDR3 nucleotides: TGTGCCAGCGGAGACGGGTCGAACACCGGGGAGCTGTTTTTT. It specifies CASGDGSNTGELFF.

The table lists this clone with a count of one. This chain uses TRBV11-3 with TRBJ1-6; 11 bases are a match to TRBD1. The CDR3 covers 19 residues. V was pared by 5 bases and J by 3 bases, with 12 bases of the junction left unmatched. Germline V gene sequence: CDR1 SGHNT, CDR2 YENEEA. CDR3 nucleotides: TGTGCCAGCAGCCCGTGGACAGGGGGCGAATACTTCTATAATTCACCCCTCCACTTT. Residues: CASSPWTGGEYFYNSPLHF.